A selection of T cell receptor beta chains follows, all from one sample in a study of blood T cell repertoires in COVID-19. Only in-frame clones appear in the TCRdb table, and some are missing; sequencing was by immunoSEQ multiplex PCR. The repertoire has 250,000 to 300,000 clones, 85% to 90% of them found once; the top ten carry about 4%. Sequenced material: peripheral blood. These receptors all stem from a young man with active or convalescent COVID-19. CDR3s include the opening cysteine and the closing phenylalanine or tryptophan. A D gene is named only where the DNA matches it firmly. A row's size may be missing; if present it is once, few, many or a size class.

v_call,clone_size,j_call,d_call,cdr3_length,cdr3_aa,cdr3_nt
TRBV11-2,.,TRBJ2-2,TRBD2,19,CASSLELERGITNTGELFF,TGTGCCAGCAGCTTAGAATTGGAGCGGGGGATTACGAACACCGGGGAGCTGTTTTTT
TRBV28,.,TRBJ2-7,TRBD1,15,CASTPGQLRAYEQYF,TGTGCCAGCACCCCGGGACAGCTAAGGGCCTACGAGCAGTACTTC
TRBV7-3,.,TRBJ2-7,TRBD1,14,CASSLTGGYPEQYF,TGTGCCAGCAGCTTGACAGGGGGATACCCAGAGCAGTACTTC
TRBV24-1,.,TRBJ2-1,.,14,CATSAPLPGDEQFF,TGTGCCACCAGTGCCCCGCTTCCAGGGGACGAGCAGTTCTTC
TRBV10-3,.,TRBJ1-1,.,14,CAIRVGHSNTEAFF,TGTGCCATCAGGGTGGGACATTCGAACACTGAAGCTTTCTTT
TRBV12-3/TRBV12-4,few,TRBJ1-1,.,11,CASSLVRRSFF,TGTGCCAGCAGTTTAGTTAGGAGATCTTTCTTT
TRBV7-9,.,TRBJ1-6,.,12,CASRRGGLPLHF,TGTGCCAGCAGACGGGGTGGCCTACCCCTCCACTTT
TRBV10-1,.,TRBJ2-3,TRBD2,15,CASSGPSGGGNTQYF,TGCGCCAGCAGTGGGCCTAGCGGGGGCGGAAATACGCAGTATTTT
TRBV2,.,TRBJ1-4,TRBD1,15,CASRDRGTANEKLFF,TGTGCCAGCAGGGACAGGGGGACGGCTAATGAAAAACTGTTTTTT
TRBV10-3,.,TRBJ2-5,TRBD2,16,CAISGRASGAQETQYF,TGTGCCATCAGTGGGAGGGCTAGCGGGGCTCAAGAGACCCAGTACTTC
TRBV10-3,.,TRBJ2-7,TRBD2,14,CAISEAGRYYEQYF,TGTGCCATCAGTGAAGCGGGACGTTACTACGAGCAGTACTTC
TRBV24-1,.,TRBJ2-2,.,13,CATRSLGAGELFF,TGTGCCACCAGAAGTTTAGGGGCCGGGGAGCTGTTTTTT
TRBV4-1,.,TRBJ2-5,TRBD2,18,CASSQGALAGNLQETQYF,TGCGCCAGCAGCCAAGGGGCACTAGCGGGGAACTTACAAGAGACCCAGTACTTC
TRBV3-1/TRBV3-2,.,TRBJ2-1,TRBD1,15,CASTKTGAPRDEQFF,TGTGCCAGCACAAAAACAGGGGCACCGCGCGATGAGCAGTTCTTC
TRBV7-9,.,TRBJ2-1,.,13,CASSLAPLGEQFF,TGTGCCAGCAGCTTAGCTCCTCTCGGTGAGCAGTTCTTC
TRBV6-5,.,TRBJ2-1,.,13,CASERPASNEQFF,TGTGCCAGCGAGCGCCCAGCCTCAAATGAGCAGTTCTTC
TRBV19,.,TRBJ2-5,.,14,CASSIGAAKETQYF,TGTGCCAGTAGTATTGGGGCAGCCAAAGAGACCCAGTACTTC
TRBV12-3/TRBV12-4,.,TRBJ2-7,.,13,CASSLGRTYEQYF,TGTGCCAGCAGTTTAGGCAGGACCTACGAGCAGTACTTC
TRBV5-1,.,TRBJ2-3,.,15,CASSLGVSSTDTQYF,TGCGCCAGCAGCTTGGGAGTAAGCAGCACAGATACGCAGTATTTT
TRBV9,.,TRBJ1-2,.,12,CASSRGPVGYTF,TGTGCCAGCAGCCGGGGTCCGGTTGGCTACACCTTC
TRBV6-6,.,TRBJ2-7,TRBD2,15,CASLSPGLAGGEQYF,TGTGCCAGCCTCTCTCCGGGACTAGCGGGGGGCGAGCAGTACTTC
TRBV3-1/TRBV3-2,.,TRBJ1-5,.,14,CASSQEQESQPQHF,TGTGCCAGCAGCCAAGAACAGGAAAGTCAGCCCCAGCATTTT
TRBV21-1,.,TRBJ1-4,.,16,CASSPKRGGEWEKLFF,TGTGCCAGCAGCCCCAAGCGTGGGGGCGAATGGGAAAAACTGTTTTTT
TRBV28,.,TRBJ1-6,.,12,CASSFGQSPLHF,TGTGCCAGCAGTTTTGGCCAGTCACCCCTCCACTTT
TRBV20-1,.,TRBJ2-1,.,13,CSASVIPYNEQFF,TGCAGTGCTAGTGTAATTCCCTACAATGAGCAGTTCTTC
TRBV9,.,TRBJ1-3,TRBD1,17,CASSAGQGANSGNTIYF,TGTGCCAGCAGCGCAGGACAGGGGGCGAACTCTGGAAACACCATATATTTT
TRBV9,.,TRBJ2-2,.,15,CASSAGHTNTGELFF,TGTGCCAGCAGCGCCGGACACACGAACACCGGGGAGCTGTTTTTT
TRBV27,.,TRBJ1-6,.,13,CASSVTGNSPLHF,TGTGCCAGCAGTGTCACAGGGAATTCACCCCTCCACTTT
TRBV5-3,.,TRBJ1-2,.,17,CARSLFFWFRGIYGYTF,TGTGCCAGAAGCTTGTTTTTTTGGTTTCGGGGGATATATGGCTACACCTTC
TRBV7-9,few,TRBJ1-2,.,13,CASSQGRAGGYTF,TGTGCCAGCAGCCAGGGCAGGGCCGGAGGCTACACCTTC
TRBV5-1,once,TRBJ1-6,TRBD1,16,CASSGADRGSYSPLHF,TGCGCCAGCAGCGGAGCGGACAGGGGTAGTTATTCACCCCTCCACTTT
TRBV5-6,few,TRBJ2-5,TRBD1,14,CASSATGGEETQYF,TGTGCCAGCAGCGCGACAGGGGGGGAGGAGACCCAGTACTTC
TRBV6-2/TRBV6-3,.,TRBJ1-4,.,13,CASSYRGLEKLFF,TGTGCCAGCAGTTACCGGGGATTGGAAAAACTGTTTTTT
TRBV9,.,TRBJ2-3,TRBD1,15,CASSVGGQGLDTQYF,TGTGCCAGCAGCGTAGGGGGACAGGGATTAGATACGCAGTATTTT
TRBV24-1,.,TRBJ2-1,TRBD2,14,CATGTSGSKYEQFF,TGTGCCACCGGGACTAGCGGGAGTAAGTATGAGCAGTTCTTC
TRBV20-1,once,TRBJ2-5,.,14,CSASKGTGQETQYF,TGCAGTGCTAGTAAGGGGACTGGTCAAGAGACCCAGTACTTC
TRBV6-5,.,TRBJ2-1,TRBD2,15,CASTPTSDTYNEQFF,TGTGCCAGCACTCCTACTAGCGACACCTACAATGAGCAGTTCTTC
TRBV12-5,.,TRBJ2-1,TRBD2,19,CASGNPRQISGRAIDEQFF,TGTGCTAGTGGTAATCCCCGCCAAATTAGCGGGAGGGCCATCGATGAGCAGTTCTTC
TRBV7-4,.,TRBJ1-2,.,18,CASSTRAGDSALNYGYTF,TGTGCCAGCAGCACAAGGGCGGGAGATAGCGCCCTGAACTATGGCTACACCTTC
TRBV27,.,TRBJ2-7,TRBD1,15,CASSLSGTGSYEQYF,TGTGCCAGCAGTTTATCCGGGACAGGTTCCTACGAGCAGTACTTC
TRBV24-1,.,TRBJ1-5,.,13,CATSTRAGEPQHF,TGTGCCACCAGCACCAGGGCTGGCGAGCCCCAGCATTTT
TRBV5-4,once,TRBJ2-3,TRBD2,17,CASSTKHASGGRDTQYF,TGTGCCAGCAGTACGAAGCACGCTAGCGGGGGGAGGGACACGCAGTATTTT
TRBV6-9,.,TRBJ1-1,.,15,CASSPSDSQFSEAFF,TGTGCCAGCAGTCCCTCAGACAGCCAGTTCTCTGAAGCTTTCTTT
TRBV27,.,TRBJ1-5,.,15,CASGGRQASNQPQHF,TGTGCCAGCGGGGGTAGACAGGCGAGCAATCAGCCCCAGCATTTT
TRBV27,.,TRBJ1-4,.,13,CASSPAGSEKLFF,TGTGCCAGCTCCCCGGCGGGTTCGGAAAAACTGTTTTTT
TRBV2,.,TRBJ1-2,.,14,CASSDTGFDYGYTF,TGTGCCAGCAGCGATACCGGGTTCGATTATGGCTACACCTTC
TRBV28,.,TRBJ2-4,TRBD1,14,CASSLMDRGNIQYF,TGTGCCAGCAGTTTAATGGACAGGGGAAACATTCAGTACTTC
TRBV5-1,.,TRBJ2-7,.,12,CASSLDRYEQYF,TGCGCCAGCAGCTTGGACAGGTACGAGCAGTACTTC
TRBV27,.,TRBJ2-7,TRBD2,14,CASSLAGGQYEQYF,TGTGCCAGCAGTTTAGCGGGAGGACAATACGAGCAGTACTTC
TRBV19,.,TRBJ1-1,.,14,CASSILGGDTEAFF,TGTGCCAGTAGTATATTGGGGGGGGACACTGAAGCTTTCTTT
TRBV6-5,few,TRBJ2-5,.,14,CASSNAGFQETQYF,TGTGCCAGCAGTAACGCGGGTTTCCAAGAGACCCAGTACTTC
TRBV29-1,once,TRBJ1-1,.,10,CSSQGSEAFF,TGCAGCTCCCAGGGATCTGAAGCTTTCTTT
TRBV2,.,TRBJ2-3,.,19,CASSESDGVAEWSTDTQYF,TGTGCCAGCAGTGAAAGCGACGGAGTGGCCGAGTGGAGCACAGATACGCAGTATTTT
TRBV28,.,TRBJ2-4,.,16,CASSPGGYPQRDIQYF,TGTGCCAGCAGCCCAGGGGGGTACCCCCAGAGGGACATTCAGTACTTC
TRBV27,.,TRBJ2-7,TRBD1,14,CASSPGQGYNEQYF,TGTGCCAGCAGTCCGGGACAGGGTTACAACGAGCAGTACTTC